This TCR beta chain is from a study of regulatory T cells in long-lasting Graves disease. Study results and limitations: Persistent disease was characterized by preferential usage of TRBV28, TRBJ1-2 and TRBJ2-5.

With regard to this clonotype: Its antigen is as yet unknown.

Sequencing libraries for TCR beta were prepared with iRepertoire HTBI primers and Arm-PCR of CDR3 regions. One entry per CDR3 protein, called by TCRdb with MiXCR from the multiplex PCR reads. The table records 350,000 to 550,000 distinct CDR3 sequences, 12% to 15% of them present only once. This CDR3 region has 16 residues. The germline V gene encodes CDR1 ENHRY and CDR2 SYGVKD. V shed 6 bases and J 3 bases; nucleotides not matched to a gene: 7. As for time point: newly diagnosed GD, antithyroid drugs for less than 3 months. After RNA was extracted from PBMCs, the TCR library was made from it. Peripheral blood, around 10 milliliters of it, was drawn into EDTA tubes. The data also belong to a second study, concerning T cells in Graves' hyperthyroidism and ophthalmopathy. That study adds: Graves' hyperthyroidism was deemed stable absent ophthalmopathy progression within 18 months.

The sample was peripheral blood mononuclear cells (PBMCs), taken at new diagnosis, from a patient treated with antithyroid drugs. The rearrangement uses TRBV10-3 and TRBJ2-3, with TRBD2 identical over 12 bases. The source of this sequence is a woman aged 45-60 years with Graves disease. The CDR3 DNA reads as TGTGCCATCAGACGGACTAGCGGGATTGAGACAGATACGCAGTATTTT. It translates to CAIRRTSGIETDTQYF.